The 28 T cell receptor beta chains below were found in one sample sequenced in a study of shared clonotypes between healthy human individuals (dated by TCRdb to 2020 to 2022). Library preparation was by the immunoSEQ multiplex PCR assay. This immuneACCESS table, as held by TCRdb, lists in-frame sequences with V and J called but not all clones. Of the missing ones, under half trace to an unresolved V gene in checked studies; the others have no known cause. Present in this sample are 2 million to 2.5 million clones, about 90% of which were seen just once. Of the sample, 0.3% to 0.45% falls within the top ten clones. The source material was naive CD4+ T cells from PBMCs. The cell subset or site tag for this specimen amounts to: CD45RA+ positively selected. Receptors were obtained from a man aged 18 to 30 in good health. Some clones in this sample may be carry-over from other donors' samples.

DNA of the CDR3: TGCGCCAGCAGCCTCAGACAGGGCGCCCCTTTGGAGCAGTTCTTC. This encodes CASSLRQGAPLEQFF. The gene calls are TRBV5-1 and TRBJ2-1; 7 bases fit TRBD1. V was pared by 4 bases and J by 10 bases, with 14 bases of the junction left unmatched. This CDR3 has 15 amino acids. Germline lookup yields CDR1 SGHRS and CDR2 YFSETQ.

This chain connects TRBV7-6 to TRBJ2-7, with D perhaps being TRBD1 or TRBD2 (5 bases each). The CDR3 is made up of 14 amino acids. V lost 5 bases and J 2 bases, leaving 13 bases between the germline ends. The V gene's germline CDR1 is SGHVS and CDR2 FNYEAQ. Here the CDR3 reads CASSPRDHPYEQYF. The CDR3 DNA follows: TGTGCCAGCAGCCCCCGGGACCATCCCTACGAGCAGTACTTC. Looking up the rest from reference TRBV7-6 and TRBJ2-7 gives the full variable domain: GAGVSQSPRYKVTKRGQDVALRCDPISGHVSLYWYRQALGQGPEFLTYFNYEAQQDKSGLPNDRFSAERPEGSISTLTIQRTEQRDSAMYRCASSPRDHPYEQYFGPGTRLTVT.

The chain employs TRBV28 and TRBJ1-5; 10 nucleotides agree with TRBD1. With V trimmed by 10 bases and J by 5 bases, 11 bases remained unmatched. Germline V CDR1 and CDR2: MDHEN, SYDVKM. The CDR3 consists of 15 residues. DNA of the CDR3: TGTGCCACCTTAACACCGGGACAGGGGCATCAGCCCCAGCATTTT. Protein product: CATLTPGQGHQPQHF. Using reference TRBV28 and TRBJ1-5 for the parts outside the CDR3, the full variable domain is DVKVTQSSRYLVKRTGEKVFLECVQDMDHENMFWYRQDPGLGLRLIYFSYDVKMKEKGDIPEGYSVSREKKERFSLILESASTNQTSMYLCATLTPGQGHQPQHFGDGTRLSIL.

The chain is built from TRBV28 and TRBJ1-5, with 7 positions matching TRBD1. The CDR3 covers 15 residues. With V trimmed by 6 bases and J by 3 bases, 8 bases remained unmatched. Germline V gives CDR1 MDHEN, CDR2 SYDVKM. The CDR3 region has the DNA TGTGCCAGCAGGATCCGGGACAGCTTCAATCAGCCCCAGCATTTT. It codes for CASRIRDSFNQPQHF.

This chain uses TRBV19 with TRBJ1-2; D is possibly TRBD1 (6 bases). The V end lost 4 bases, the J end lost 0 bases, and 15 bases lay between the germline ends. CDR3 size: 16 residues. Germline CDR1 LNHDA, CDR2 SQIVND (reference sequence). The CDR3 spells CASSTLDSFSNYGYTF. CDR3 nucleotides: TGTGCCAGTAGTACCTTGGACAGTTTCTCTAACTATGGCTACACCTTC. The variable domain in full, completed from reference TRBV19 and TRBJ1-2, reads DGGITQSPKYLFRKEGQNVTLSCEQNLNHDAMYWYRQDPGQGLRLIYYSQIVNDFQKGDIAEGYSVSREKKESFPLTVTSAQKNPTAFYLCASSTLDSFSNYGYTFGSGTRLTVV.

The chain has TRBV11-1 and TRBJ2-5; the D is unclear. The DNA end favors TRBJ2-7, so the J call may be wrong. The V gene's germline CDR1 is SGHAT and CDR2 FQDESV (reference sequence). The CDR3 sequence is 15 residues long. The CDR3 loop reads CASSPRQGGLYEQYF. As DNA, the CDR3 is TGTGCCAGCAGCCCACGACAAGGTGGCCTCTACGAGCAGTACTTC.

Note on this clone: The same CDR3 arises from other DNA sequences in this sample as well. The V gene is TRBV2, the J gene TRBJ2-5; 12 positions match TRBD2. CDR1 is SNHLY, CDR2 FYNNEI, per germline. V lost 1 base to trimming and J lost 1 base; unmatched junction nucleotides: 1. The CDR3 has 16 residues. The CDR3 protein is CASSEGLAGAQETQYF. CDR3 bases: TGTGCCAGCAGTGAAGGACTAGCGGGAGCCCAAGAGACCCAGTACTTC.

The CDR3 sequence: CASSPSGAPYEQYF. CDR3 coding DNA: TGTGCCAGCAGCCCCAGCGGGGCCCCCTACGAGCAGTACTTC. The rearrangement joins TRBV7-3 to TRBJ2-7, with 7 positions matching TRBD2. Per the germline V gene, CDR1 is SGHTA and CDR2 is FQGTGA. The CDR3 consists of 14 residues. V trimming: 5 bases; J trimming: 2 bases; junction bases outside the gene matches: 6.

The V gene is TRBV11-2, the J gene TRBJ1-3; possibly TRBD1 for D (5 bases). The CDR3 has 14 residues. The germline V gene encodes CDR1 SGHAT and CDR2 FQNNGV. Trimming cost V 5 bases and J 3 bases, with 11 bases left between them. CDR3 bases: TGTGCCAGCAGCGCCAGGGAAGATGGAAACACCATATATTTT. Amino acid sequence: CASSAREDGNTIYF.

This sequence joins TRBV27 and TRBJ1-1; the D gene is possibly TRBD1 (5 bases). V lost 2 bases and J 3 bases, leaving 22 bases between the germline ends. Germline V gene data show CDR1 as MNHEY and CDR2 as SMNVEV (reference sequence). The CDR3 loop spans 18 amino acids. The CDR3 reads CASSLGYRPGHLDTEAFF. The CDR3 nucleotides read TGTGCCAGCAGTTTAGGATATAGACCAGGACATTTGGACACTGAAGCTTTCTTT.

Worth noting for this clone: Relative to the germline gene, one junction end is altered; a read error may explain this. The sample has other DNA sequences that encode this CDR3 too. The chain couples TRBV28 to TRBJ1-5; no firm D call. The CDR3 runs 12 residues. Germline CDR1 reads MDHEN; CDR2 reads SYDVKM. This chain's CDR3 is CASSLSSQPQHF. CDR3 DNA: TGTGCCAGCAGTTTAAGCAGTCAGCCCCAGCATTTT.

This clone was seen only once. V and J are TRBV5-8 and TRBJ2-5, with unresolved D. The CDR3 consists of 13 residues. Trimming took off 4 bases at V and 5 bases at J, with 12 bases between the two ends. Germline values: CDR1 SGHTS, CDR2 YDEGEE. The CDR3 region is CASSLDVGETQYF. The CDR3 DNA reads as TGTGCCAGCAGCCTGGACGTGGGGGAGACCCAGTACTTC.

The J gene is TRBJ2-3, the V gene TRBV7-9; possibly TRBD1 for D (6 bases). V was pared by 5 bases and J by 5 bases, with 11 bases between. Germline CDR1 is SEHNR and CDR2 is FQNEAQ (reference sequence). CDR3 size: 13 residues. Here the CDR3 DNA reads TGTGCCAGCAGCCGCCCCAGGGGAGATACGCAGTATTTT. As protein: CASSRPRGDTQYF.

The chain uses TRBV6-6 and TRBJ2-7; 9 bases line up with TRBD1. Germline-derived CDR1 and CDR2 are MNHNY and SVGAGI (reference sequence). The CDR3 totals 13 residues. The V segment lost 5 bases and the J segment 5 bases; nucleotides outside the gene matches: 4. The CDR3 DNA is TGTGCCAGCAGTACCGACAGGGGGAACGAGCAGTACTTC. Protein product: CASSTDRGNEQYF.

This chain connects TRBV18 to TRBJ2-5; D not resolved. There are 12 residues in the CDR3. Trimming cost V 5 bases and J 5 bases, with 9 bases left between them. CDR1 KGHSH and CDR2 LQKENI come from the germline V gene. The CDR3 nucleotides read TGTGCCAGCTCATCTTCGGAGGAGACCCAGTACTTC. It codes for CASSSSEETQYF.

This chain joins TRBV2 and TRBJ2-2; 10 bases align to TRBD1. CDR1 and CDR2 from the germline V gene are SNHLY and FYNNEI. This CDR3 spans 17 amino acids. V was clipped by 6 bases and J by 7 bases; unmatched bases: 14. CDR3 region: CASSRDRGYQRGGELFF. In DNA form, the CDR3 reads TGTGCCAGCAGCCGGGACAGGGGCTATCAGAGGGGCGGGGAGCTGTTTTTT.

This chain uses TRBV27 with TRBJ1-6; 9 bases align to TRBD1. There are 15 residues in the CDR3. The ends lost 5 bases at V and 9 bases at J; junction bases unmatched: 8. Germline V gene data show CDR1 as MNHEY and CDR2 as SMNVEV (reference sequence). The CDR3 spells CASSAPGQGASPLHF. The CDR3 DNA reads as TGTGCCAGCAGTGCTCCGGGACAGGGTGCTTCACCCCTCCACTTT.

The gene calls are TRBV5-1 and TRBJ1-4; maybe TRBD1 (6 bases). In germline, CDR1 is SGHRS, CDR2 YFSETQ. Trimming cost V 3 bases and J 12 bases, with 18 bases left between them. The CDR3 is 14 residues long. The DNA of the CDR3 is TGCGCCAGCAGCTCGTTAGCAGGGGTGGAGGAACTGTTTTTT. Protein sequence: CASSSLAGVEELFF.

Comment on this clone: Other DNA sequences in this specimen translate into the identical CDR3. The chain links TRBV18 to TRBJ1-5; TRBD1 agrees at 10 bases. This CDR3 has 15 residues. The V gene's germline CDR1 is KGHSH and CDR2 LQKENI. Losses at the gene ends were 3 bases for V and 2 bases for J; bases not matched to a gene: 1. The CDR3 DNA sequence: TGTGCCAGCTCACCTGGGACAGGGGGCAATCAGCCCCAGCATTTT. Translation gives CASSPGTGGNQPQHF.

This clone was seen just once. The chain recombines TRBV19 with TRBJ2-1; D is possibly TRBD1 or TRBD2 (5 bases each). V lost 9 bases, J lost 0 bases, and 15 bases lay in between. The CDR3 is 15 amino acids. CDR1 is LNHDA and CDR2 is SQIVND in the germline V gene (reference sequence). In DNA form, the CDR3 reads TGTGCCAGCTCACGGGACCAGGGCTCCTACAATGAGCAGTTCTTC. Amino acids: CASSRDQGSYNEQFF.

CDR3 protein: CASSASLVWGYTF. The DNA for the CDR3 is TGTGCCAGCAGCGCATCGTTGGTGTGGGGCTACACCTTC. The gene calls are TRBV7-3 and TRBJ1-2; D ambiguous. The V end was cut by 5 bases, the J end by 8 bases, with 15 bases between. Germline V gives CDR1 SGHTA, CDR2 FQGTGA. The CDR3 extends over 13 amino acids.

The rearrangement joins TRBV5-1 to TRBJ2-7; tentative D call: TRBD1 (5 bases). This CDR3 has 12 amino acids. Germline CDR1 and CDR2: SGHRS and YFSETQ. The V end lost 4 bases, the J end lost 10 bases, and 15 bases lay between the germline ends. CDR3: CASSPGHQTQYF. The CDR3 DNA reads as TGCGCCAGCAGCCCCGGACATCAGACACAGTACTTC.

With regard to this clone: The sample carries other DNA sequences with the same CDR3. This sequence joins TRBV5-1 and TRBJ2-1; D remains ambiguous. V was cut by 0 bases and J by 0 bases, with 7 bases left in between. This CDR3 spans 15 amino acids. Germline lookup yields CDR1 SGHRS and CDR2 YFSETQ. The CDR3 nucleotides are TGCGCCAGCAGCTTGGTCACCAGCTCCTACAATGAGCAGTTCTTC. It translates to CASSLVTSSYNEQFF.

This sequence joins TRBV18 and TRBJ2-3; D is undetermined. Between the trimmed V and J ends, which lost 6 bases and 6 bases, there was a span of 13 bases. CDR1 KGHSH and CDR2 LQKENI come from the germline V gene. The CDR3 totals 13 residues. The DNA for the CDR3 is TGTGCCAGCTCTTCCCGAAATGGGGATACGCAGTATTTT. Residues: CASSSRNGDTQYF.

V gene TRBV5-8 combines with J gene TRBJ2-7; D is possibly TRBD2 (5 bases). Trimming cost V 2 bases and J 1 base, with 13 bases left between them. The CDR3 spans 15 residues. CDR1 SGHTS and CDR2 YDEGEE come from the germline V gene. The CDR3 nucleotides read TGTGCCAGCAGCTTTAACGGAAGAGGGTCCTACGAGCAGTACTTC. Its protein is CASSFNGRGSYEQYF.

The chain has TRBV7-8 and TRBJ2-1; possibly TRBD2 for D (6 bases). The germline V gene encodes CDR1 SGHVS and CDR2 FQNEAQ. V lost 5 bases, J lost 5 bases, and 19 bases lay in between. This CDR3 is 16 amino acids long. As DNA, the CDR3 is TGTGCCAGCAGCCAGGGACGGGAGATACCGGACAATGAGCAGTTCTTC. This codes for CASSQGREIPDNEQFF.

The rearrangement links TRBV28 to TRBJ2-5; TRBD2 might be the D (6 bases). The J call may be incorrect, as the DNA end agrees better with TRBJ2-7. The CDR3 has 12 amino acids. The germline V gene encodes CDR1 MDHEN and CDR2 SYDVKM. CDR3 sequence: CASTLGGNEQYF. In DNA form, the CDR3 reads TGTGCCAGCACTTTGGGCGGGAACGAGCAGTACTTC.

The chain is built from TRBV6-6 and TRBJ1-4; the D is unclear. The CDR3 is 16 amino acids. V lost 0 bases, J lost 7 bases, and 15 bases lay in between. Germline CDR1 and CDR2: MNHNY and SVGAGI (reference sequence). CDR3 protein: CASSYSRTLEGEKLFF. The DNA for the CDR3 is TGTGCCAGCAGTTACTCGCGAACGCTGGAGGGTGAAAAACTGTTTTTT.